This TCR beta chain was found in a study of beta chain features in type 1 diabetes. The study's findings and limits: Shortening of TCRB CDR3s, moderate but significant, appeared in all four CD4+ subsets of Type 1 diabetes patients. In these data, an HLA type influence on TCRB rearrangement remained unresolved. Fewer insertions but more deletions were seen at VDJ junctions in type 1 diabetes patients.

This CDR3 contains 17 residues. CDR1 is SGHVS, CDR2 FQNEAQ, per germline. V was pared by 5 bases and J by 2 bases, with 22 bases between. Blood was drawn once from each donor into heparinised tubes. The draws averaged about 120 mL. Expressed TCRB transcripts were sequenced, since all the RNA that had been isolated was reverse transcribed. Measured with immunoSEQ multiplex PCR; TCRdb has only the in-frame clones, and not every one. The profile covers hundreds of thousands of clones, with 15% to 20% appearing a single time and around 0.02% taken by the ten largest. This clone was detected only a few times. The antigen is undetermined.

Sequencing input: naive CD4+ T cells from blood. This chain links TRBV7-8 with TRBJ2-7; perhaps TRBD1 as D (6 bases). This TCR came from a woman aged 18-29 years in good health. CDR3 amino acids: CASSPRMVQGTTYEQYF. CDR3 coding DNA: TGTGCCAGCAGCCCCCGAATGGTGCAGGGGACAACCTACGAGCAGTACTTC.